This T cell receptor beta chain was recorded in a study of regulatory T cells. Study results and caveats: Regulatory T cells showed the strongest V-J pair restriction and V/J gene skewing among patient repertoires.

Germline V gene lookup returns CDR1 MNHNS and CDR2 SASEGT. This CDR3 has 14 residues. Losses at the gene ends were 2 bases for V and 4 bases for J; bases not matched to a gene: 5. Primers: 52 TRBV forward and 13 TRBJ reverse. The data were produced by immunoSEQ multiplex PCR, yet TCRdb's version contains in-frame clones alone and is incomplete. The data show some 9,100 clones, over 70% seen once. Patients aged 2 to 39 years had fewer naive and more memory CD4+ and CD8+ T cells. Details on this clone: As yet, its antigen is unknown.

The sequenced sample was CD8+ T cells sorted from blood. The chain recombines TRBV6-1 with TRBJ2-7; 7 nucleotides line up with TRBD2. The TCR originated in a person aged 18-30 years with CD3G deficiency. The CDR3 DNA sequence: TGTGCCAGCAGTGAATTGAGCGGGATTTACGAGCAGTACTTC. This codes for CASSELSGIYEQYF.